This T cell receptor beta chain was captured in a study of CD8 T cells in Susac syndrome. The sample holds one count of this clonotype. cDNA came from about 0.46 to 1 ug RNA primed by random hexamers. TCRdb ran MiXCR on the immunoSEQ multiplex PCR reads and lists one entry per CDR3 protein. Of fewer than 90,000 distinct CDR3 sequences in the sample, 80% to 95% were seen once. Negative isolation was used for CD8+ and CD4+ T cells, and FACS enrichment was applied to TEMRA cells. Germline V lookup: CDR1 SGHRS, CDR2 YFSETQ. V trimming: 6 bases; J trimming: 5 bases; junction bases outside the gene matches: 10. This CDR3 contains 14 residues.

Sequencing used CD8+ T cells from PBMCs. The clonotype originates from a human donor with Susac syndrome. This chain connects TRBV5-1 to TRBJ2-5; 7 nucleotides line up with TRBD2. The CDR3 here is CASTTGAGAETQYF. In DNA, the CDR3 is TGCGCCAGCACTACCGGGGCGGGAGCGGAGACCCAGTACTTC.